This TCR beta chain was sequenced for a study of blood T cell repertoires in COVID-19. Data came from immunoSEQ multiplex PCR; TCRdb stores just in-frame clones and leaves some out. Seen here are 400,000 or so clones, 80% to 95% observed once, and the top ten hold approximately 0.65%. The CDR3 has 12 amino acids. The germline V gene encodes CDR1 GTSNPN and CDR2 SVGIG (reference sequence). V lost 2 bases and J 4 bases, leaving 6 bases between the germline ends. V usage is TRBV30 and J usage is TRBJ1-5; the D is unclear. The material sequenced was PBMCs or T cells enriched from blood (not recorded which). This receptor was obtained from a man aged 18 to 29 who had recovered from COVID-19. The DNA of the CDR3 is TGTGCCTGGAGTCAGGATAATCAGCCCCAGCATTTT. This translates into CAWSQDNQPQHF.